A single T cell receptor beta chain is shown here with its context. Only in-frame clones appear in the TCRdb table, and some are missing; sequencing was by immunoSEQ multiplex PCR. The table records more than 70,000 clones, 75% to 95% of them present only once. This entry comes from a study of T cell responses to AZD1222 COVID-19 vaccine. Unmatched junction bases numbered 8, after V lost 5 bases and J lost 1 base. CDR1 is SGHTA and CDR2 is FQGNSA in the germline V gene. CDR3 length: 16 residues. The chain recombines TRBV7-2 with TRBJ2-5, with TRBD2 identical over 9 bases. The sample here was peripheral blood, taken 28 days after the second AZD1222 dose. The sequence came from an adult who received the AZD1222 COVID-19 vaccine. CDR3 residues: CASSLTSGPPQETQYF. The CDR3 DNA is TGTGCCAGCAGCCTGACTAGCGGACCACCCCAAGAGACCCAGTACTTC.